This T cell receptor (beta chain) was captured in a study of cytomegalovirus exposure and HLA in healthy donors. This clone was detected once. Its cognate antigen is unknown. In germline, CDR1 is LNHDA, CDR2 SQIVND (reference sequence). This CDR3 has 13 amino acids. Donors in the study were healthy people who gave bone marrow. In the PCR, 60 Vbeta and 13 Jbeta primers were used. TCRdb keeps only in-frame clones here, not all; method: immunoSEQ multiplex PCR. The data contain about 89,000 clones, around nine tenths of them singletons. Study-wide points: The records held CMV serostatus as the only immune exposure information.

This chain connects TRBV19 to TRBJ2-5; a weak D match, TRBD1 (6 bases). Matching the DNA end better, TRBJ2-7 makes the J call doubtful. The clonotype was recovered from a man aged 30 to 39 in good health and CMV-seropositive. What was sequenced was PBMCs. The CDR3 nucleotides are TGTGCCAGTAGTGGGGGACAACACTACGAGCAGTACTTC. Translating it yields CASSGGQHYEQYF.